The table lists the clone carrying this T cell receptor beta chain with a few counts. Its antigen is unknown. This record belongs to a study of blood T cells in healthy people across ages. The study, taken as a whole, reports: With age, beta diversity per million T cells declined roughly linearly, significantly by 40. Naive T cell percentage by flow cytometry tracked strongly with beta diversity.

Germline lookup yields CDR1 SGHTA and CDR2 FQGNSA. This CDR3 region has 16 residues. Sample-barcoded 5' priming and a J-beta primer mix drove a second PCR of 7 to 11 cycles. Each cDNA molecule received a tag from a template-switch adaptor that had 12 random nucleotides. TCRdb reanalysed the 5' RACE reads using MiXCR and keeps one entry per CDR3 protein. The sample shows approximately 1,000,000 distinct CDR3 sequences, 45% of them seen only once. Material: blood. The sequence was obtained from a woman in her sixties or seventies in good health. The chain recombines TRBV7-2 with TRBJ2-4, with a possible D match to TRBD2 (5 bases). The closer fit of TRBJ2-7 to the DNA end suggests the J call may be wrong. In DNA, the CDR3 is TGTGCCAGCACCCAAACCGGGCTAGCCGCTTTTGACGAGCAGTACTTC. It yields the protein CASTQTGLAAFDEQYF.